Listed here are 28 T cell receptor beta chains from one sample, sequenced in a study of cytomegalovirus exposure and HLA in healthy donors. PCR primers comprised 60 Vbeta and 13 Jbeta primers. Sequencing used immunoSEQ multiplex PCR; TCRdb keeps in-frame clones, though not all of them. Of 150,000 or so clones listed, around 75% are singletons. Sequencing was done on a sample of PBMCs. These receptors came from a young man in good health and CMV-seropositive.

The CDR3 reads CASSVVAGGPGRTDTQYF. CDR3 in DNA: TGTGCCAGCAGCGTAGTTGCGGGAGGGCCGGGGCGCACAGATACGCAGTATTTT. V is TRBV9 and J is TRBJ2-3; 9 bases are a match to TRBD2. The CDR3 runs to 18 residues. V shed 0 bases, J shed 1 base, and the junction held 9 bases outside the gene matches. The germline gives CDR1 SGDLS, CDR2 YYNGEE.

The V and J genes are TRBV7-3 and TRBJ2-6; D gene unclear. CDR3 length: 18 residues. From germline, CDR1 is SGHTA and CDR2 FQGTGA. Deletions cut 2 bases from V and 2 bases from J, with 16 bases between. CDR3 sequence reads: CASSLWADNGPGANVLTF. CDR3 nucleotide sequence: TGTGCCAGCAGCTTATGGGCTGACAACGGCCCTGGGGCCAACGTCCTGACTTTC.

This clone is a singleton in its sample. The chain is built from TRBV19 and TRBJ2-3; 12 positions agree with TRBD2. The V gene end was trimmed by 5 bases and the J gene end by 6 bases; junction bases not matched to a gene: 6. The CDR3 is 15 residues long. Germline V gives CDR1 LNHDA, CDR2 SQIVND (reference sequence). For the CDR3, the DNA is TGTGCCAGTAGTCCGACTAGCGGGGGTTTGGATACGCAGTATTTT. Translated: CASSPTSGGLDTQYF.

The V gene is TRBV19, the J gene TRBJ2-2; TRBD2 aligns across 8 bases. CDR1 and CDR2 from the germline V gene are LNHDA and SQIVND (reference sequence). V was pared by 2 bases and J by 4 bases, with 6 bases of the junction left unmatched. This CDR3 is built from 16 residues. The CDR3 DNA sequence: TGTGCCAGTAGTATAAGGAGCGGGAGAATCACCGGGGAGCTGTTTTTT. This gives the protein CASSIRSGRITGELFF.

The chain has TRBV7-9 and TRBJ1-1, with D possibly TRBD1 on 5 matching bases. Looked up from germline, CDR1 is SEHNR and CDR2 is FQNEAQ (reference sequence). CDR3 length equals 14 residues. V lost 2 bases and J 3 bases, leaving 10 bases between the germline ends. For the CDR3, the DNA is TGTGCCAGCAGCTTATTTTCGGGGGACACTGAAGCTTTCTTT. This translates into CASSLFSGDTEAFF.

J is TRBJ2-1 and V is TRBV4-2, with D perhaps matching TRBD2 (5 bases). This CDR3 comprises 15 residues. CDR1 LGHNA and CDR2 YNFKEQ come from the germline V gene. With 5 bases removed from V and 3 bases from J, the gap between germline ends came to 14 bases. The DNA of the CDR3 is TGTGCCAGCAGCTATGACTATTCCCTCTACAATGAGCAGTTCTTC. Translated, it gives CASSYDYSLYNEQFF.

The V call is TRBV5-1, the J call TRBJ2-7; tentatively, D is TRBD1 (5 bases). The CDR3 length is 14 residues. Germline V lookup: CDR1 SGHRS, CDR2 YFSETQ. Deletions cut 2 bases from V and 2 bases from J, with 11 bases between. CDR3 loop: CASSLGGAAYEQYF. The CDR3 DNA is TGCGCCAGCAGCTTAGGTGGGGCAGCCTACGAGCAGTACTTC.

The rearrangement links TRBV14 to TRBJ1-1; no clear D. The CDR3 totals 16 residues. CDR1 is SGHDN and CDR2 is FVKESK in the germline V gene. Trimming left V 2 bases short and J 5 bases short, with 18 bases between. The CDR3 is CASSQWRVNRDTEAFF. For the CDR3, the DNA is TGTGCCAGCAGCCAATGGCGAGTGAATCGGGATACTGAAGCTTTCTTT.

This clone occurred once. V and J are TRBV12-5 and TRBJ1-2; 12 bases fit TRBD1. CDR1 is LGHNT and CDR2 is FRNRAP in the germline V gene. V lost 2 bases, J lost 8 bases, and 6 bases stayed unmatched. The CDR3 runs to 15 residues. The CDR3 protein is CASGLPGTGGAGYTF. The CDR3 DNA is TGTGCTAGTGGTTTGCCAGGGACAGGGGGCGCCGGCTACACCTTC.

There are a few counts of this clone. V and J are TRBV5-6 and TRBJ2-1; TRBD2 might be the D (5 bases). This CDR3 spans 16 amino acids. CDR1 and CDR2 (germline): SGHDT, YYEEEE. The germline V and J ends were trimmed by 1 base and 5 bases, with 16 bases remaining between them. The CDR3 is CASSLTASLSNNEQFF. The CDR3 bases are TGTGCCAGCAGCTTGACCGCTAGCCTTTCGAACAATGAGCAGTTCTTC.

This clone has only one observation. This chain uses TRBV7-2 with TRBJ2-1; D remains unclear. The CDR3 length is 13 residues. Germline V gives CDR1 SGHTA, CDR2 FQGNSA. V was clipped by 5 bases and J by 10 bases, with 15 bases between them. The CDR3 region has the DNA TGTGCCAGCAGCCCAGCCAGCGAGCGAGAGCAGTTCTTC. Residues: CASSPASEREQFF.

The chain joins TRBV6-1 to TRBJ2-2; D unresolved. V was cut by 1 base and J by 4 bases, with 4 bases left in between. CDR1 is MNHNS, CDR2 SASEGT, per germline. CDR3 length: 13 amino acids. The CDR3 is CASSEDSTGELFF. CDR3 nucleotide sequence: TGTGCCAGCAGTGAAGACAGCACCGGGGAGCTGTTTTTT.

The rearrangement joins TRBV27 to TRBJ2-1; 9 bases are shared with TRBD1. The CDR3 sequence is 15 residues long. CDR1 is MNHEY and CDR2 is SMNVEV in the germline V gene (reference sequence). V lost 4 bases, J lost 2 bases, and 3 bases stayed unmatched. CDR3 residues: CASSSYRGPYNEQFF. The CDR3 region has the DNA TGTGCCAGCAGTTCGTACAGGGGGCCCTACAATGAGCAGTTCTTC.

The rearrangement joins TRBV7-8 to TRBJ2-3; maybe TRBD2 (8 bases). Germline V lookup: CDR1 SGHVS, CDR2 FQNEAQ. CDR3 length: 16 amino acids. V was clipped by 7 bases and J by 2 bases, with 19 bases between them. The CDR3: CASTGGDREITDTQYF. The CDR3 DNA sequence: TGTGCCAGCACCGGGGGGGACAGAGAGATCACAGATACGCAGTATTTT. Combining the CDR3 with reference TRBV7-8 and TRBJ2-3 gives the whole variable domain GAGVSQSPRYKVAKRGQDVALRCDPISGHVSLFWYQQALGQGPEFLTYFQNEAQLDKSGLPSDRFFAERPEGSVSTLKIQRTQQEDSAVYLCASTGGDREITDTQYFGPGTRLTVL.

The chain recombines TRBV4-2 with TRBJ2-1; 10 nucleotides line up with TRBD2. Germline trimming cut 0 bases from V and 8 bases from J; bases unmatched to any gene: 4. The CDR3 totals 15 residues. From germline, CDR1 is LGHNA and CDR2 YNFKEQ. The CDR3 coding sequence is TGTGCCAGCAGCCAAGAGGGGACTAGCGATGATGAGCAGTTCTTC. It is translated as CASSQEGTSDDEQFF.

The genes are TRBV7-3 and TRBJ2-7; 8 bases agree with TRBD2. The V segment lost 5 bases and the J segment 7 bases; nucleotides outside the gene matches: 13. The CDR3 consists of 15 residues. CDR1 SGHTA and CDR2 FQGTGA come from the germline V gene. As DNA, the CDR3 is TGTGCCAGCAGCCCGGGACTAGGCCCCCAAATGGAGCAGTACTTC. This codes for CASSPGLGPQMEQYF.

This clone turned up a few times. The V call is TRBV19, the J call TRBJ1-1; D gene uncertain. The V and J ends lost 3 bases and 3 bases respectively, with 14 bases between them. Germline V gene lookup returns CDR1 LNHDA and CDR2 SQIVND (reference sequence). The CDR3 consists of 15 residues. The CDR3 DNA reads as TGTGCCAGTAGTATCGATCGGTCTTCCTACACTGAAGCTTTCTTT. It specifies CASSIDRSSYTEAFF.

CDR3 bases: TGTGCCAGCAGCGAATCCGGGACACCACTTCTCAATGAGCAGTTCTTC. It is translated as CASSESGTPLLNEQFF. This chain links TRBV7-3 with TRBJ2-1; D might be TRBD1 (6 bases). Trimming removed 5 bases at V and 6 bases at J, with 20 bases between. The germline V gene has CDR1 SGHTA and CDR2 FQGTGA. The CDR3 covers 16 residues.

This clone was detected once. The genes are TRBV28 and TRBJ2-7; D might be TRBD2 (5 bases). The V gene's germline CDR1 is MDHEN and CDR2 SYDVKM. This CDR3 region has 14 residues. V was trimmed by 4 bases and J by 0 bases, leaving 10 bases between them. This chain's CDR3 is CASSSPGISYEQYF. CDR3 DNA sequence: TGTGCCAGCAGTTCTCCCGGGATCTCCTACGAGCAGTACTTC.

The CDR3 protein is CASSLLTGNYGYTF. CDR3 nucleotides: TGTGCCAGCAGTTTACTCACAGGGAACTATGGCTACACCTTC. The V call is TRBV28, the J call TRBJ1-2; D is perhaps TRBD1 (6 bases). In germline, CDR1 is MDHEN, CDR2 SYDVKM. V was pared by 2 bases and J by 2 bases, with 9 bases between. This CDR3 comprises 14 residues.

This chain joins TRBV11-2 and TRBJ1-5, with D possibly matching TRBD1 (5 bases). Deletions cut 3 bases from V and 6 bases from J, with 12 bases between. The CDR3 contains 14 residues. The V gene's germline CDR1 is SGHAT and CDR2 FQNNGV. CDR3: CASSLGGEAQPQHF. The CDR3 DNA reads TGTGCCAGCAGCTTGGGGGGGGAGGCTCAGCCCCAGCATTTT.

The gene calls are TRBV13 and TRBJ2-7; D not resolved. This CDR3 spans 11 amino acids. V was shortened by 3 bases and J by 5 bases, with 5 bases between the two germline ends. The germline V gene has CDR1 PRHDT and CDR2 FYEKMQ (reference sequence). The CDR3 DNA reads as TGTGCCAGCAGCTTGAGGAACGAGCAGTACTTC. This encodes CASSLRNEQYF.

CDR3 region: CASSEARAGGSTEAFF. The CDR3, as DNA: TGTGCCAGCAGTGAAGCGCGGGCAGGGGGAAGCACTGAAGCTTTCTTT. The chain carries TRBV2 and TRBJ1-1, with TRBD1 matching over 7 bases. The germline V gene has CDR1 SNHLY and CDR2 FYNNEI. Trimming at V came to 0 bases and at J to 4 bases, leaving 8 bases not matched to a gene. The CDR3 loop spans 16 amino acids.

The rearrangement links TRBV19 to TRBJ2-7; 7 bases are shared with TRBD2. CDR3 length: 16 amino acids. Trimming cost V 3 bases and J 2 bases; bases outside gene matches: 10. Germline lookup yields CDR1 LNHDA and CDR2 SQIVND (reference sequence). CDR3 residues: CASSISSLAPTYEQYF. The CDR3 DNA is TGTGCCAGTAGTATTTCTTCACTAGCGCCGACCTACGAGCAGTACTTC.

The rearrangement links TRBV7-9 to TRBJ2-3; tentatively, D is TRBD1 (6 bases). Trimming took off 4 bases at V and 4 bases at J, with 18 bases between the two ends. The CDR3 is 16 amino acids. The V gene's germline CDR1 is SEHNR and CDR2 FQNEAQ (reference sequence). CDR3: CASSSRTVLTPDTQYF. The CDR3 bases are TGTGCCAGCAGCTCGAGGACAGTTCTCACCCCAGATACGCAGTATTTT.

This clone was seen just once. The rearrangement joins TRBV29-1 to TRBJ2-6; 8 nucleotides align to TRBD1. Germline lookup yields CDR1 SQVTM and CDR2 ANQGSEA. The ends lost 6 bases at V and 3 bases at J; junction bases unmatched: 4. The CDR3 has 14 amino acids. CDR3 nucleotides: TGCAGCGTAAGACAGGGGCTTGGGGCCAACGTCCTGACTTTC. It specifies CSVRQGLGANVLTF.

The rearrangement links TRBV29-1 to TRBJ1-1; D is unclear. V was cut by 8 bases and J by 2 bases, with 12 bases left in between. CDR1 and CDR2 from the germline V gene are SQVTM and ANQGSEA. The CDR3 sequence is 12 residues long. The CDR3 region has the DNA TGCAGCTTAGAGGGTCTTAACACTGAAGCTTTCTTT. This sequence encodes CSLEGLNTEAFF. The entire variable domain, with the rest obtained from reference TRBV29-1 and TRBJ1-1, is as follows: SAVISQKPSRDICQRGTSLTIQCQVDSQVTMMFWYRQQPGQSLTLIATANQGSEATYESGFVIDKFPISRPNLTFSTLTVSNMSPEDSSIYLCSLEGLNTEAFFGQGTRLTVV.

This sequence joins TRBV28 and TRBJ2-7; weak D call: TRBD1 (6 bases). Germline CDR1 is MDHEN and CDR2 is SYDVKM. The CDR3 has 16 amino acids. V was trimmed by 5 bases and J by 2 bases, leaving 19 bases between them. CDR3 coding DNA: TGTGCCAGCAGTCTCCCCTCGGGACATCCAACCTACGAGCAGTACTTC. Amino acid sequence: CASSLPSGHPTYEQYF.